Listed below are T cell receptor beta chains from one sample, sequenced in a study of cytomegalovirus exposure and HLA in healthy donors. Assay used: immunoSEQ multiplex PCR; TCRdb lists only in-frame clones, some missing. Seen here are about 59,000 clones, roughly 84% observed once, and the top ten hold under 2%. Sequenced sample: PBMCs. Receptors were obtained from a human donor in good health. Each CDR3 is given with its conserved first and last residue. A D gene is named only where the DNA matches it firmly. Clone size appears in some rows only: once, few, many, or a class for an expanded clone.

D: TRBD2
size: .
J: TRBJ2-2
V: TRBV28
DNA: TGTGCCAGCAGCCTGGGCGGGAGGGCCGGCACCGGGGAGCTGTTTTTT
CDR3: CASSLGGRAGTGELFF

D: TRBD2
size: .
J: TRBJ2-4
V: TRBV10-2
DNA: TGCGCCAGCAGTGATTACGGGGGGGTACACAAAAACATTCAGTACTTC
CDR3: CASSDYGGVHKNIQYF

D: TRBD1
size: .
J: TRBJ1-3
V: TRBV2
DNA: TGTGCCAGCCTAAAGGCGACAGGGACTGGAAACACCATATATTTT
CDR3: CASLKATGTGNTIYF

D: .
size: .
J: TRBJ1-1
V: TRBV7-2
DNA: TGTGCCAGCAGCTGGGCCATGAACACTGAAGCTTTCTTT
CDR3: CASSWAMNTEAFF

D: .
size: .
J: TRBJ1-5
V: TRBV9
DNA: TGTGCCAGCAGCGTAGTACGGCAGCCCCAGCATTTT
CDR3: CASSVVRQPQHF

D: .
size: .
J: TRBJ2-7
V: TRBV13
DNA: TGTGCCAGCAGCTTAGCGGGGTACTACGAGCAGTACTTC
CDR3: CASSLAGYYEQYF

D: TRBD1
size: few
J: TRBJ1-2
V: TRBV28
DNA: TGTGCCAGCAGTTTCCCAACGGGGACAGGGGGTGGTGGCTACACCTTC
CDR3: CASSFPTGTGGGGYTF

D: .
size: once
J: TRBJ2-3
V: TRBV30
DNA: TGTGCCTGGACCGACAGGTCCACAGATACGCAGTATTTT
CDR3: CAWTDRSTDTQYF

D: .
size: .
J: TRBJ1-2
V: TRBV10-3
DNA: TGTGCCATCAGTGGCTCAGGGCTGAGCTATGGCTACACCTTC
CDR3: CAISGSGLSYGYTF

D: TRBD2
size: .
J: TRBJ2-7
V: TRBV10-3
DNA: TGTGCCATCAGGGGACTAGCTCCTCACGAGCAGTACTTC
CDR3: CAIRGLAPHEQYF

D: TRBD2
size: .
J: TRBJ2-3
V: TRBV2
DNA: TGTGCCAGCAGTGATACTAGCGGGAGCACAGATACGCAGTATTTT
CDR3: CASSDTSGSTDTQYF

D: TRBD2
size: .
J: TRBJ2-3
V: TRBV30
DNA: TGTGCCTGGAGCCCACTGGCGGGAGGCACAGATACGCAGTATTTT
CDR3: CAWSPLAGGTDTQYF

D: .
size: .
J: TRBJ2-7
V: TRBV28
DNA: TGTGCCAGCAGTTTACCCGGGCGGGCAGAGTTGGACTTC
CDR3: CASSLPGRAELDF

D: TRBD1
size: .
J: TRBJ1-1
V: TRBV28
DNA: TGTGCCAGCAGCGGAACCCGACAGGGGGGAAATGAAGCTTTCTTT
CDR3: CASSGTRQGGNEAFF

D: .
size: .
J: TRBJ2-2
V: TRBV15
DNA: TGTGCCACCAGCAGCAGGGCATCCGGGGAGCTGTTTTTT
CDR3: CATSSRASGELFF

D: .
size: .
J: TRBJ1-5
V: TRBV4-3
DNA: TGCGCCAGCAGCCTGGCGGCAGACCAGCCCCAGCATTTT
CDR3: CASSLAADQPQHF

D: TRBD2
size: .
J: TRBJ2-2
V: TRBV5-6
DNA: TGTGCCAGCAGCTTTCAACTAGCGGCCGATGGAGGGGAGCTGTTTTTT
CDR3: CASSFQLAADGGELFF

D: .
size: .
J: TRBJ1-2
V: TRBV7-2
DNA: TGTGCCAGCAGCCCTGCCCAGGGTACCTACACCTTC
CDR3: CASSPAQGTYTF

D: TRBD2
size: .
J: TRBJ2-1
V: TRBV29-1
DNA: TGCAGCGTTGAAGATCCTAGCGGGAGGGTTAGTGAGCAGTTCTTC
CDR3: CSVEDPSGRVSEQFF

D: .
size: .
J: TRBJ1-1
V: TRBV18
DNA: TGTGCCAGCTCACTGAATGGCGGGACGGGGAACACTGAAGCTTTCTTT
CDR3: CASSLNGGTGNTEAFF

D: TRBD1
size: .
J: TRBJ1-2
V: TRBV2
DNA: TGTGCCAGCACAGGTGGACAGGGGGGCGGCTATGGCTACACCTTC
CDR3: CASTGGQGGGYGYTF

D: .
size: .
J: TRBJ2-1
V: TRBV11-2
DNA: TGTGCCAGCAGCTTAGCCACCTACAATGAGCAGTTCTTC
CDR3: CASSLATYNEQFF

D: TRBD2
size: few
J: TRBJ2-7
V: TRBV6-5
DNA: TGTGCCAGCAGTTACGCATCGACTAGCGGGGCCGAAAAGCAGTACTTC
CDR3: CASSYASTSGAEKQYF

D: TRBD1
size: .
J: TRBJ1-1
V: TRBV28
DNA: TGTGCCAGCAGTTTATCAGGGGGTACTGAAGCTTTCTTT
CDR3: CASSLSGGTEAFF

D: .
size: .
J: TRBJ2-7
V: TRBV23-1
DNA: TGCGCAAGAGAAGGGGTGTACGAGCAGTACTTC
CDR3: CAREGVYEQYF

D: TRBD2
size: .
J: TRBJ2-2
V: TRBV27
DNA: TGTGCCAGCACCATACTAGCGGGGGGGCAAACCGGGGAGCTGTTTTTT
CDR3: CASTILAGGQTGELFF

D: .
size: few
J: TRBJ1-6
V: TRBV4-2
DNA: TGTGCCAGCAGCCAAGACGGGGTAATCTCCTATAATTCACCCCTCCACTTT
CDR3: CASSQDGVISYNSPLHF

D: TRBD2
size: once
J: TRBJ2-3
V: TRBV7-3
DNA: TGTGCCAGCAGTTTAACCGGGACTAGCGAAGATACGCAGTATTTT
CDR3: CASSLTGTSEDTQYF

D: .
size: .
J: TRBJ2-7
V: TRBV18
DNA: TGTGCCAGCTCACCTGGCCACGAGCAGTACTTC
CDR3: CASSPGHEQYF

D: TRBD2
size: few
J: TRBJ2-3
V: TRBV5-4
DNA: TGTGCCAGCAGCATTAGCGGGGGGAAAGGGACGCAGTATTTT
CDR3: CASSISGGKGTQYF

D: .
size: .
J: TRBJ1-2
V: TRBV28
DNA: TGTGCCAGCAGTACCCGCAGGGAAGCTAACTATGGCTACACCTTC
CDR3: CASSTRREANYGYTF

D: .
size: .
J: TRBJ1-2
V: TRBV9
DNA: TGTGCCAGCAGCAGAGGGGGTTATGGCTACACCTTC
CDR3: CASSRGGYGYTF

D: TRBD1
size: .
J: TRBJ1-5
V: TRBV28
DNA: TGTGCCAGCAGTTTATTAGGGACAGGGTGGAATCAGCCCCAGCATTTT
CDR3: CASSLLGTGWNQPQHF

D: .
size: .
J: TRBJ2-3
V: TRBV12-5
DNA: TGTGCTAGTGGTCTCCCCCCCGGAGATACGCAGTATTTT
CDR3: CASGLPPGDTQYF

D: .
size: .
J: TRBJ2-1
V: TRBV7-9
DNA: TGTGCCAGCAGCTTAGGGGCCTGGGATGAGCAGTTCTTC
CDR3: CASSLGAWDEQFF

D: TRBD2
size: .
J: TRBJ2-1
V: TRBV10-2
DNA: TGCGCCAGCAGTGAGATGGCTAGCGGGAGCATAGGCAATGAGCAGTTCTTC
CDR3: CASSEMASGSIGNEQFF

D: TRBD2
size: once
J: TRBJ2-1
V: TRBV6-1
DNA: TGTGCCAGCAGCGAAATCGGACTAGCGGTTGACAATGAGCAGTTCTTC
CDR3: CASSEIGLAVDNEQFF

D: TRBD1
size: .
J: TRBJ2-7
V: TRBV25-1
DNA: TGTGCCAGCAGGAGGACAGGGCTCAACTACGAGCAGTACTTC
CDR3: CASRRTGLNYEQYF

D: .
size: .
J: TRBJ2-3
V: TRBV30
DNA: TGTGCCTGGAGCTCAGGGACAGATACGCAGTATTTT
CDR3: CAWSSGTDTQYF

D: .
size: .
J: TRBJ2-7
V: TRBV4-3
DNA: TGCGCCAGCAGCCAAGATAGTCGGGGATCTCTGTTCTACGAGCAGTACTTC
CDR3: CASSQDSRGSLFYEQYF

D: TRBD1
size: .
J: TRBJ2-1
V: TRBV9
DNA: TGTGCCAGCAGCCCGAACTGGGACAGCTTGTACAATGAGCAGTTCTTC
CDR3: CASSPNWDSLYNEQFF

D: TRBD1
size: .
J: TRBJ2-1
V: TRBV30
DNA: TGTGCCAGTGGCGGGACAGGGACAAATGAGCAGTTCTTC
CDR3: CASGGTGTNEQFF

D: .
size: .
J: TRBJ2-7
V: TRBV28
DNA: TGTGCCAGCAGTTCTCCGAACAGCGGCCTACTAGGGAGTTACTACGAGCAGTACTTC
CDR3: CASSSPNSGLLGSYYEQYF

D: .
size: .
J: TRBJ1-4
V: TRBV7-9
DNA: TGTGCCAGCAGCTTAGGCTTGGAGTCGCTAAATGAAAAACTGTTTTTT
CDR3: CASSLGLESLNEKLFF

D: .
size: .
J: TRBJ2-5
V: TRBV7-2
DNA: TGTGCCAGCAGAGGGAGCTCGGAGACCCAGTACTTC
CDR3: CASRGSSETQYF

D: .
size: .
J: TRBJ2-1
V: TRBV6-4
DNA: TGTGCCAGCAGTGACTCTTGGAGCTCCTACAATGAGCAGTTCTTC
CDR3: CASSDSWSSYNEQFF

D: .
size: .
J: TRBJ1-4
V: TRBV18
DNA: TGTGCCAGCTCACCCCCTTTTGGGGGCGCAGGAAAACTGTTTTTT
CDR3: CASSPPFGGAGKLFF

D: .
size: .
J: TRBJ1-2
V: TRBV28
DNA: TGTGCCAGCAGTGAATACAGGGCTGGGGGCTACACCTTC
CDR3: CASSEYRAGGYTF

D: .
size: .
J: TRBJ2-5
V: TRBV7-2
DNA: TGTGCCAGCAGCTACAGGGTTCAAGAGACCCAGTACTTC
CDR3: CASSYRVQETQYF